These 21 T cell receptor beta chains came from one sample sequenced in a study of beta chain features in type 1 diabetes. No antigen is known for these receptors. General study points: Among all four CD4+ subsets, Type 1 diabetes patients had TCRB CDR3s that were moderately but significantly shorter.

Expressed TCRB transcripts were sequenced because the isolated RNA had all been reverse transcribed beforehand. The protocol was immunoSEQ multiplex PCR, while the TCRdb copy is restricted to in-frame clones and leaves out a portion. The table has more than 95,000 clones, approximately 15% seen once; the top ten hold 2% to 3%. Sequenced: central memory CD4+ T cells from blood. The source of these receptors is a man between 18 and 29 years old with type 1 diabetes.

In its sample, this clone was seen a few times. This chain joins TRBV29-1 and TRBJ1-4, with D maybe TRBD1 (5 bases). This CDR3 region has 14 residues. The germline gives CDR1 SQVTM, CDR2 ANQGSEA. V lost 3 bases and J 8 bases, leaving 16 bases between the germline ends. CDR3 in amino acids: CSVDFGQGHEKLFF. CDR3 nucleotide sequence: TGCAGCGTTGATTTCGGGCAGGGTCACGAAAAACTGTTTTTT.

The genes are TRBV29-1 and TRBJ1-2, with 9 bases identical to TRBD1. Looked up from germline, CDR1 is SQVTM and CDR2 is ANQGSEA. V was clipped by 6 bases and J by 2 bases; unmatched bases: 10. The CDR3 spans 15 residues. CDR3 coding DNA: TGCAGCGTCCGGACCGGGACAGGGTCCAACTATGGCTACACCTTC. Translating it yields CSVRTGTGSNYGYTF.

The gene calls are TRBV4-3 and TRBJ2-2; D not certain. The germline V gene encodes CDR1 LGHNA and CDR2 YSLEER. The CDR3 totals 15 residues. V dropped 0 bases and J dropped 1 base, with 6 bases sitting between them. CDR3 nucleotide sequence: TGCGCCAGCAGCCAAGAACCGGTGAACACCGGGGAGCTGTTTTTT. Its protein product is CASSQEPVNTGELFF.

The table lists this clone with a few counts. This same CDR3 is encoded by further DNA sequences in the sample. The V gene is TRBV11-2, the J gene TRBJ2-1; perhaps TRBD1 as D (6 bases). The CDR3 consists of 15 residues. V was pared by 1 base and J by 2 bases, with 9 bases between. CDR1 is SGHAT and CDR2 is FQNNGV in the germline V gene. The CDR3 protein is CASSLGGLTYNEQFF. The DNA of the CDR3 is TGTGCCAGCAGCTTAGGGGGGCTCACCTACAATGAGCAGTTCTTC.

The V and J genes are TRBV7-3 and TRBJ2-7; the D is unclear. Germline V gene lookup returns CDR1 SGHTA and CDR2 FQGTGA. The CDR3 loop spans 12 amino acids. V was cut by 1 base and J by 5 bases, with 6 bases left in between. The CDR3 coding sequence is TGTGCCAGCAGCTTAATACCCAACGAGCAGTACTTC. Encoded protein: CASSLIPNEQYF.

The chain is built from TRBV7-2 and TRBJ2-1; D ambiguous. Trimming removed 5 bases from V and 3 bases from J, with 2 bases in between. The germline V gene encodes CDR1 SGHTA and CDR2 FQGNSA. This CDR3 region has 11 residues. CDR3: CASSRYNEQFF. For the CDR3, the DNA is TGTGCCAGCAGCCGCTACAATGAGCAGTTCTTC.

This clone was observed a handful of times. V usage is TRBV11-2 and J usage is TRBJ2-1; no reliable D call. Germline V lookup: CDR1 SGHAT, CDR2 FQNNGV. V lost 5 bases, J lost 0 bases, and 11 bases lay in between. This CDR3 region has 15 residues. CDR3 nucleotides: TGTGCCAGCAGCATCAGGAAGAGCTCCTACAATGAGCAGTTCTTC. Translation: CASSIRKSSYNEQFF.

This clone was counted between two and nine times. The chain recombines TRBV30 with TRBJ1-2, with TRBD1 identical over 8 bases. V lost 1 base to trimming and J lost 1 base; unmatched junction nucleotides: 5. Germline CDR1 is GTSNPN and CDR2 is SVGIG (reference sequence). This CDR3 spans 15 amino acids. CDR3 bases: TGTGCCTGGAGTGCCTTAGGACAGGGTAACTATGGCTACACCTTC. Its protein is CAWSALGQGNYGYTF.

In its sample, this clone was seen a few times. This chain links TRBV5-1 with TRBJ1-2; possible D gene TRBD1, 6 bases. This CDR3 contains 15 residues. Germline V gene sequence: CDR1 SGHRS, CDR2 YFSETQ. Trimming removed 0 bases from V and 0 bases from J, with 9 bases in between. CDR3 amino acids: CASSLGTAANYGYTF. In DNA, the CDR3 is TGCGCCAGCAGCTTGGGGACAGCAGCTAACTATGGCTACACCTTC. Drawing the rest from reference TRBV5-1 and TRBJ1-2, the complete variable domain is KAGVTQTPRYLIKTRGQQVTLSCSPISGHRSVSWYQQTPGQGLQFLFEYFSETQRNKGNFPGRFSGRQFSNSRSEMNVSTLELGDSALYLCASSLGTAANYGYTFGSGTRLTVV.

This chain links TRBV4-3 with TRBJ2-4, with TRBD2 as a possible D gene (6 bases). CDR1 and CDR2 from the germline V gene are LGHNA and YSLEER. The CDR3 extends over 16 amino acids. V was pared by 4 bases and J by 10 bases, with 23 bases between. This CDR3 reads CASSRVGGMGLGIQYF. In DNA, the CDR3 is TGCGCCAGCAGCCGAGTTGGGGGGATGGGCCTTGGGATTCAGTACTTC.

This CDR3 reads CASSPDYSYNEQFF. The CDR3 coding sequence is TGTGCCAGCTCACCAGACTACTCCTACAATGAGCAGTTCTTC. The chain has TRBV18 and TRBJ2-1, with a weak D call TRBD2 (5 bases). This CDR3 has 14 residues. The germline V gene has CDR1 KGHSH and CDR2 LQKENI. The V end was cut by 2 bases, the J end by 0 bases, with 5 bases between.

This clone has a count of ten or more. This chain uses TRBV4-2 with TRBJ2-7, with TRBD1 matching over 8 bases. Germline values: CDR1 LGHNA, CDR2 YNFKEQ. J gave up 1 base and V 6 bases, and 8 bases lay outside the gene matches. The CDR3 length is 15 residues. The chain's CDR3 is CASSRLGTGSYEQYF. In DNA, the CDR3 is TGTGCCAGCAGTCGACTCGGGACAGGATCCTACGAGCAGTACTTC.

This clone showed up many times. The sample holds other DNA sequences that translate to the same CDR3. The chain uses TRBV7-2 and TRBJ2-7; D may be TRBD1 (6 bases). The V and J ends lost 4 bases and 3 bases respectively, with 13 bases between them. In germline, CDR1 is SGHTA, CDR2 FQGNSA. The CDR3 is made up of 14 amino acids. Here the CDR3 reads CASSYMTGRYEQYF. The DNA of the CDR3 is TGTGCCAGCAGCTACATGACAGGCCGCTACGAGCAGTACTTC.

This chain connects TRBV9 to TRBJ1-4; D gene ambiguous. Between the trimmed V and J ends, which lost 0 bases and 5 bases, there was a span of 11 bases. The germline V gene encodes CDR1 SGDLS and CDR2 YYNGEE. The CDR3 loop spans 15 amino acids. Here the CDR3 DNA reads TGTGCCAGCAGCGTAGGCTTTGGGGTCAATGAAAAACTGTTTTTT. This encodes CASSVGFGVNEKLFF.

The rearrangement uses TRBV27 and TRBJ2-1, with 12 bases fitting TRBD2. CDR1 and CDR2 from the germline V gene are MNHEY and SMNVEV (reference sequence). CDR3 length: 14 amino acids. The ends lost 4 bases at V and 8 bases at J; junction bases unmatched: 3. CDR3 nucleotides: TGTGCCAGCAGTTCTAGCGGGAGGGCCCATGAGCAGTTCTTC. Translating gives CASSSSGRAHEQFF.

The rearrangement links TRBV14 to TRBJ2-5; 10 nucleotides line up with TRBD1. After removal of 6 bases from V and 5 bases from J, the junction contained 9 bases not matched to a gene. The CDR3 spans 15 residues. Germline V gives CDR1 SGHDN, CDR2 FVKESK. In nucleotides, the CDR3 is TGTGCCAGCAGTCTGACAGGGGGCGGTGGGGAGACCCAGTACTTC. Translating gives CASSLTGGGGETQYF.

This clone occurred a few times. The rearrangement joins TRBV6-5 to TRBJ2-7, with D possibly TRBD1 on 5 matching bases. The CDR3 is made up of 15 amino acids. Germline loops: CDR1 MNHEY, CDR2 SVGAGI. Trimming pared 2 bases from V and 6 bases from J, leaving 17 bases between. The CDR3 loop is CASSYGVGQGGEQYF. In DNA, the CDR3 is TGTGCCAGCAGTTACGGAGTGGGGCAGGGTGGCGAGCAGTACTTC.

The CDR3 DNA sequence: TGTGCCAGCGAGGACAGGACGAACACCGGGGAGCTGTTTTTT. The encoded protein is CASEDRTNTGELFF. V and J are TRBV9 and TRBJ2-2; TRBD1 matches at 7 bases. The CDR3 has 14 amino acids. CDR1 SGDLS and CDR2 YYNGEE come from the germline V gene. V shed 7 bases and J 0 bases; nucleotides not matched to a gene: 3.

This clone was seen a few times. The CDR3 protein is CASSTGLVYNEQFF. In DNA, the CDR3 is TGCGCCAGCAGCACCGGACTAGTCTACAATGAGCAGTTCTTC. The rearrangement uses TRBV5-1 and TRBJ2-1, with 7 bases lining up with TRBD2. Germline loops: CDR1 SGHRS, CDR2 YFSETQ. Unmatched junction bases numbered 4, after V lost 4 bases and J lost 3 bases. The CDR3 sequence is 14 residues long.

This clone was seen a handful of times. The chain recombines TRBV6-5 with TRBJ1-2; 11 nucleotides align to TRBD1. Germline CDR1 is MNHEY and CDR2 is SVGAGI. The V gene end was trimmed by 6 bases and the J gene end by 0 bases; junction bases not matched to a gene: 3. The CDR3 is 15 amino acids. The DNA for the CDR3 is TGTGCCAGCAGGGACAGGGGGCAAGCTAACTATGGCTACACCTTC. It specifies CASRDRGQANYGYTF.

The chain joins TRBV27 to TRBJ2-7; unclear D gene. The V gene's germline CDR1 is MNHEY and CDR2 SMNVEV (reference sequence). This CDR3 comprises 11 residues. Trimming removed 5 bases from V and 4 bases from J, with 6 bases in between. The DNA for the CDR3 is TGTGCCAGCAGTAACCATTACGAGCAGTACTTC. It is translated as CASSNHYEQYF.